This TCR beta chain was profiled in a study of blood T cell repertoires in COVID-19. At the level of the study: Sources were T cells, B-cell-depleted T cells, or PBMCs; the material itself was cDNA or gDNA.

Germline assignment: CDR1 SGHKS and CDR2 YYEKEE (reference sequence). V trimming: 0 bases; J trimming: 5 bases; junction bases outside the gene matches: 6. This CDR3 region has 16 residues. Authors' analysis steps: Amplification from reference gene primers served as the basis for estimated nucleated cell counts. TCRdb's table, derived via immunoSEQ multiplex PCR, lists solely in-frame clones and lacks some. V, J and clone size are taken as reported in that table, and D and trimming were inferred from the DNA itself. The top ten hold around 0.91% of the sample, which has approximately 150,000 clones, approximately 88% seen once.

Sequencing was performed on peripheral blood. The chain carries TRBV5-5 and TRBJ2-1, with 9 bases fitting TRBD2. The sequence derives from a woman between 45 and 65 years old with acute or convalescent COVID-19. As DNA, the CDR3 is TGTGCCAGCAGCTTGGCCCTTGGCGGGAGGGACAATGAGCAGTTCTTC. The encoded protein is CASSLALGGRDNEQFF. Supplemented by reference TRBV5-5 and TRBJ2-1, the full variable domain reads DAGVTQSPTHLIKTRGQQVTLRCSPISGHKSVSWYQQVLGQGPQFIFQYYEKEERGRGNFPDRFSARQFPNYSSELNVNALLLGDSALYLCASSLALGGRDNEQFFGPGTRLTVL.